A selection of T cell receptor beta chains follows, all from one sample in a study of CD8 T cell repertoires and HIV-1 epitope variants. Profiled with immunoSEQ multiplex PCR; TCRdb holds only in-frame clones, not every one. This sample has 5,500 to 7,000 clones, with about three fifths found just once. No cognate antigen is known for these TCRs. Specimen: cultured CD8+ T cells derived from PBMCs. Every receptor here comes from a male donor with HIV. CDR3s include the opening cysteine and the closing phenylalanine or tryptophan. A D gene is named only where the DNA matches it firmly. The size of a clone is reported for some rows only, either as once, few or many, or as a class for expanded clones.

size,J,D,V,CDR3,DNA
few,TRBJ2-7,TRBD1,TRBV7-4,CASATGDEQYF,TGTGCCAGCGCAACAGGGGACGAGCAGTACTTC
medium-sized,TRBJ1-1,NA,TRBV5-6,CASSLGGGRAFF,TGTGCCAGCAGCTTGGGTGGAGGTAGAGCTTTCTTT
large,TRBJ1-2,TRBD1,TRBV5-6,CASSDPGTGVLGAF,TGTGCCAGCAGCGATCCCGGGACAGGGGTCCTCGGTGCCTTC
NA,TRBJ1-1,NA,TRBV27,CASQGQLNTEAFF,TGTGCCAGCCAGGGGCAGCTGAACACTGAAGCTTTCTTT
once,TRBJ2-3,TRBD2,TRBV28,CASSPDIAGPRGDTQYF,TGTGCCAGCAGTCCTGACATAGCGGGGCCACGGGGAGATACGCAGTATTTT
NA,TRBJ2-1,TRBD1,TRBV7-9,CASSLVSRGLNEQFF,TGTGCCAGCAGCTTAGTAAGCAGGGGGCTTAATGAGCAGTTCTTC
NA,TRBJ2-1,NA,TRBV14,CASSQDQWLVPYNEQFF,TGTGCCAGCAGCCAAGACCAATGGTTGGTCCCCTACAATGAGCAGTTCTTC
NA,TRBJ2-7,NA,TRBV11-1,CASSARESYEQYF,TGTGCCAGCAGCGCCCGGGAATCCTACGAGCAGTACTTC
NA,TRBJ2-7,NA,TRBV11-1,CASSFADSSYEQYF,TGTGCCAGCAGCTTTGCGGACAGCTCCTACGAGCAGTACTTC
NA,TRBJ1-1,TRBD1,TRBV7-2,CASSLGTGYAEAFF,TGTGCCAGCAGCCTCGGGACAGGGTATGCTGAAGCTTTCTTT
once,TRBJ1-1,NA,TRBV29-1,CSASGALRNTEAFF,TGCAGCGCCAGCGGCGCCTTACGAAACACTGAAGCTTTCTTT
NA,TRBJ2-1,NA,TRBV11-2,CASSSGTGPMEQFF,TGTGCCAGCAGCTCCGGGACTGGTCCTATGGAGCAGTTCTTC
few,TRBJ1-2,NA,TRBV19,CAYFPGNYGYTF,TGTGCCTACTTCCCAGGGAACTATGGCTACACCTTC
NA,TRBJ2-7,TRBD1,TRBV5-4,CASSLGQGNEQYF,TGTGCCAGCAGCTTGGGACAGGGGAACGAGCAGTACTTC
NA,TRBJ1-1,NA,TRBV27,CASSFGGAEAFF,TGTGCCAGCAGTTTTGGTGGCGCTGAAGCTTTCTTT
NA,TRBJ2-7,TRBD2,TRBV28,CASSFWASGGDEQYF,TGTGCCAGCAGTTTCTGGGCTAGCGGGGGTGACGAGCAGTACTTC
NA,TRBJ1-5,NA,TRBV19,CASSIIVRGAVAQHF,TGTGCCAGTAGTATTATCGTTCGGGGGGCGGTTGCCCAGCATTTT
NA,TRBJ1-1,TRBD1,TRBV15,CATRAGTGDTEAFF,TGTGCCACCAGAGCCGGGACAGGGGACACTGAAGCTTTCTTT
few,TRBJ1-5,NA,TRBV5-1,CASSLGAGVNQPQHF,TGCGCCAGCAGCCTTGGAGCAGGGGTCAATCAGCCCCAGCATTTT
NA,TRBJ2-1,NA,TRBV19,CASSILGEVSNEQFF,TGTGCCAGTAGTATTCTGGGGGAGGTCAGCAATGAGCAGTTCTTC
NA,TRBJ2-6,TRBD1,TRBV9,CASSIGQGISGANVLTF,TGTGCCAGCAGCATAGGACAGGGAATCTCTGGGGCCAACGTCCTGACTTTC
NA,TRBJ2-2,TRBD2,TRBV27,CASSFGLAVLGNTGELFF,TGTGCCAGCAGTTTTGGGCTAGCGGTTCTCGGCAACACCGGGGAGCTGTTTTTT
NA,TRBJ1-1,NA,TRBV7-9,CASSPRGASSNTEAFF,TGTGCCAGCAGCCCGAGGGGGGCCTCTTCTAACACTGAAGCTTTCTTT
NA,TRBJ2-1,NA,TRBV5-8,CASSWGATLRDEQFF,TGTGCCAGCAGCTGGGGGGCCACCCTTAGAGATGAGCAGTTCTTC
NA,TRBJ2-7,NA,TRBV29-1,CSVEEETRYSYEQYF,TGCAGCGTTGAAGAGGAAACACGATATTCCTACGAGCAGTACTTC
NA,TRBJ2-2,TRBD1,TRBV7-3,CATQGYGNTGELFF,TGTGCCACACAGGGGTATGGGAACACCGGGGAGCTGTTTTTT
NA,TRBJ2-5,NA,TRBV15,CATSSPGSAAQETQYF,TGTGCCACCAGCTCGCCGGGGTCTGCAGCTCAAGAGACCCAGTACTTC
NA,TRBJ2-7,NA,TRBV27,CASSLGHNYEQYF,TGTGCCAGCAGTCTAGGACACAACTACGAGCAGTACTTC